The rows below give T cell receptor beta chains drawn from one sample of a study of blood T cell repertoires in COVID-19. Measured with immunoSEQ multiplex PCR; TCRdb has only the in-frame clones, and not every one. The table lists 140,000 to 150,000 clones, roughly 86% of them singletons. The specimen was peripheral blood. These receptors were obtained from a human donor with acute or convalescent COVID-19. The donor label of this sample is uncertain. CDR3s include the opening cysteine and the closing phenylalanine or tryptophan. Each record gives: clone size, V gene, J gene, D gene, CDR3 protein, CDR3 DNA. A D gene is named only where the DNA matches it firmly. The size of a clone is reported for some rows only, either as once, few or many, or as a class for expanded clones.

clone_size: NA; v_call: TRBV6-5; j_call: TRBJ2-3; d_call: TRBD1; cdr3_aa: CASRGQGPDTQYF; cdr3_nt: TGTGCCAGCCGGGGACAGGGCCCAGATACGCAGTATTTT
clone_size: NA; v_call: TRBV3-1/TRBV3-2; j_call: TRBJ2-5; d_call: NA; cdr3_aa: CASSLTSKETQYF; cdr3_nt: TGTGCCAGCAGCCTGACTAGTAAGGAGACCCAGTACTTC
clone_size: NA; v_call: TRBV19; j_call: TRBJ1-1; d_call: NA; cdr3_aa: CASSITGRVPEAFF; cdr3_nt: TGTGCCAGTAGTATAACAGGCAGGGTCCCTGAAGCTTTCTTT
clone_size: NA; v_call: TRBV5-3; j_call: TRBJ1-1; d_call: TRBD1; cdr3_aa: CARTYPGTGVTEAFF; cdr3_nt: TGTGCCAGAACCTATCCCGGGACAGGGGTCACTGAAGCTTTCTTT
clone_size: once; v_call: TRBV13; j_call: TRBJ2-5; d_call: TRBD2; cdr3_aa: CASSSSGTSGHQETQYF; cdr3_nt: TGTGCCAGCAGCAGCTCCGGGACTAGCGGGCATCAAGAGACCCAGTACTTC
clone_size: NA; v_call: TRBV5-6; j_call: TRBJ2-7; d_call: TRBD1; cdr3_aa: CASSLGQVQFYEQYF; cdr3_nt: TGTGCCAGCAGCTTAGGACAGGTACAGTTCTACGAGCAGTACTTC
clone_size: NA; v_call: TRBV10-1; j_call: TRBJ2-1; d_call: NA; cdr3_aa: CASSSSTGYNEQFF; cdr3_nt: NA
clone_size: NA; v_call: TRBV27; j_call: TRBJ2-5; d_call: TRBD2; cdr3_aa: CASSLLRGGVQGTQYF; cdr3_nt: TGTGCCAGCAGTTTACTTCGCGGGGGGGTCCAAGGGACCCAGTACTTC
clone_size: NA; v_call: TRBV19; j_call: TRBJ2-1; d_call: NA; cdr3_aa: CASTRGNLATFNEQFF; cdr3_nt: TGTGCCAGTACCAGGGGAAACTTGGCGACATTTAATGAGCAGTTCTTC
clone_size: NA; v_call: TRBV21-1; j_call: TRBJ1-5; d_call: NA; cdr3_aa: CASWQGVKQPQHF; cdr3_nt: TGTGCCAGCTGGCAGGGGGTTAAACAGCCCCAGCATTTT
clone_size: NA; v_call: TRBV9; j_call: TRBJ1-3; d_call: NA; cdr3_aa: CASSESSGNTIYF; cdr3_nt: TGTGCCAGCAGTGAGAGCTCTGGAAACACCATATATTTT
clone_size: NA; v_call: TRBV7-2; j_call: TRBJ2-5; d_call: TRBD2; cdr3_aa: CASRPSGGLQETQYF; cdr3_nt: TGTGCCAGCAGGCCTAGCGGGGGACTCCAAGAGACCCAGTACTTC
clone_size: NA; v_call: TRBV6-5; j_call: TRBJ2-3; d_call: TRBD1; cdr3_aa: CASSYKGTGVDTQYF; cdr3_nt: TGTGCCAGCAGTTACAAGGGGACAGGGGTTGATACGCAGTATTTT
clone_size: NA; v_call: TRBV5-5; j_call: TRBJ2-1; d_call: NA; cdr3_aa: CASSLMTTSSEQFF; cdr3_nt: TGTGCCAGCAGCTTAATGACTACGAGCAGTGAGCAGTTCTTC
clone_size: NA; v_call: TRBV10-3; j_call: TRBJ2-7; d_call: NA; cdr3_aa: CATNHPQQGIYEQYF; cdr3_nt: TGTGCCACCAATCACCCCCAACAGGGAATCTACGAGCAGTACTTC
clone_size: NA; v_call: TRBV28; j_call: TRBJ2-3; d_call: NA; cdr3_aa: CASGGPRGDTQYF; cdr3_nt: TGTGCCAGCGGCGGTCCCCGCGGAGATACGCAGTATTTT
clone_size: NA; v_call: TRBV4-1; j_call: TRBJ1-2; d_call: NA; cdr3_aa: CASSQDTGYDYGYTF; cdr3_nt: TGCGCCAGCAGCCAAGATACCGGGTATGACTATGGCTACACCTTC
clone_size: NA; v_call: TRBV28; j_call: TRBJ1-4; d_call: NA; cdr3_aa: CASSRNEKLFF; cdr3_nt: TGTGCCAGCAGCCGTAATGAAAAACTGTTTTTT
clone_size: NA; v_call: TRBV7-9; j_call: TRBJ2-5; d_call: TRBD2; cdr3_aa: CASSFIPSGEGPQYF; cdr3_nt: TGTGCCAGCAGCTTCATACCTAGCGGGGAAGGCCCCCAGTACTTC
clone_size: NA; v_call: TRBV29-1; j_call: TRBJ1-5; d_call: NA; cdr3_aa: CSIGHRNQPQHF; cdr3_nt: TGCAGCATAGGACATCGCAATCAGCCCCAGCATTTT
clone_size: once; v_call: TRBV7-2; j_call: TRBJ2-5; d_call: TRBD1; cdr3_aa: CASSPGAWDRKETQYF; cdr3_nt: TGTGCCAGCAGCCCGGGGGCGTGGGACAGGAAAGAGACCCAGTACTTC
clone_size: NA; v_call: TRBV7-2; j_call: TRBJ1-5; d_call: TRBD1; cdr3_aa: CASSSTGDHQPQHF; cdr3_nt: TGTGCCAGCAGCTCGACAGGGGATCATCAGCCCCAGCATTTT
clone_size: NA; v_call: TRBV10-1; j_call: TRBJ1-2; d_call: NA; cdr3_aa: CASSESQGVGYTF; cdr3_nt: TGCGCCAGCAGTGAGTCTCAAGGGGTTGGCTACACCTTC
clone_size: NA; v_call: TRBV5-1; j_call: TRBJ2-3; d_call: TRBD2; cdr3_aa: CASSLQWTSGGADTQYF; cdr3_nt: TGCGCCAGCAGCTTGCAGTGGACTAGCGGGGGGGCAGATACGCAGTATTTT
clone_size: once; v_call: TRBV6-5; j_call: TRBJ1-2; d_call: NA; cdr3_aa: CASSYGGPYGYTF; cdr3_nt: TGTGCCAGCAGTTACGGGGGCCCCTATGGCTACACCTTC
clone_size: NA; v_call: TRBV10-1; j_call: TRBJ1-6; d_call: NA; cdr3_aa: CASSPGRLMGNSPLHF; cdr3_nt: TGCGCCAGCAGCCCGGGGAGACTGATGGGGAATTCACCCCTCCACTTT
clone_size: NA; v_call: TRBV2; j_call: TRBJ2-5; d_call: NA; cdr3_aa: CASSARQVSRQETQYF; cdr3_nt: TGTGCCAGCAGTGCTCGACAGGTCTCTCGTCAAGAGACCCAGTACTTC
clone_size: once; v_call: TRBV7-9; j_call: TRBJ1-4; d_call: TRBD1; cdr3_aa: CASSSRDRGRANEKLFF; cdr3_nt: TGTGCCAGCAGCTCACGGGACAGGGGGCGAGCTAATGAAAAACTGTTTTTT
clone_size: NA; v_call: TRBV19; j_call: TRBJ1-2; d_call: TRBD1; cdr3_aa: CASSPPRHRGRAYTF; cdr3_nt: TGTGCCAGTAGTCCCCCACGTCACAGGGGACGGGCCTACACCTTC
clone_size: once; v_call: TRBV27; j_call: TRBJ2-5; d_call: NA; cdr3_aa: CASSHTGYQETQYF; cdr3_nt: TGTGCCAGCAGCCACACAGGGTACCAAGAGACCCAGTACTTC
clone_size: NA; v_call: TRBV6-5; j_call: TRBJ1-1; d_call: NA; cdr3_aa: CASRPSGGGYTEAFF; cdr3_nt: TGTGCCAGCAGACCCTCGGGGGGAGGGTACACTGAAGCTTTCTTT
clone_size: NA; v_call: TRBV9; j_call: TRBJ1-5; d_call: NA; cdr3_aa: CASSVGRASNQPQHF; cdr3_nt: TGTGCCAGCAGCGTAGGCAGGGCGAGCAATCAGCCCCAGCATTTT
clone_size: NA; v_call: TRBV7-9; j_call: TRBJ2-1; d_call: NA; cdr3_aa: CASSTERGGGSNEQFF; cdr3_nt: TGTGCCAGCAGCACTGAGAGGGGAGGTGGATCGAATGAGCAGTTCTTC
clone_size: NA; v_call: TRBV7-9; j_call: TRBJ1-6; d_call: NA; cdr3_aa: CASSLGSGSINSPLHF; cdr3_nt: TGTGCCAGCAGCTTAGGATCGGGGTCCATAAATTCACCCCTCCACTTT
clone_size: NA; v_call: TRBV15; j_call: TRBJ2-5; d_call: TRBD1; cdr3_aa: CATSRGAGGTRSLETQYF; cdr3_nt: TGTGCCACCAGCAGGGGCGCAGGGGGCACCCGGTCGCTGGAGACCCAGTACTTC
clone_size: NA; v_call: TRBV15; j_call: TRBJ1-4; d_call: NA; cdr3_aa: CATSRAAGKNEKLFF; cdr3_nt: TGTGCCACCAGCAGAGCAGCAGGCAAGAATGAAAAACTGTTTTTT
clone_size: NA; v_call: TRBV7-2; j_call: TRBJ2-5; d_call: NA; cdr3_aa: CASSSQGRILPGETQYF; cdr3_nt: TGTGCCAGCAGCTCTCAGGGGCGGATTCTACCCGGAGAGACCCAGTACTTC
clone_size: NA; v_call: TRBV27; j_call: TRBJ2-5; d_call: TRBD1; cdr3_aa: CASSLQGALETQYF; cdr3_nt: TGTGCCAGCAGTTTGCAGGGGGCATTAGAGACCCAGTACTTC